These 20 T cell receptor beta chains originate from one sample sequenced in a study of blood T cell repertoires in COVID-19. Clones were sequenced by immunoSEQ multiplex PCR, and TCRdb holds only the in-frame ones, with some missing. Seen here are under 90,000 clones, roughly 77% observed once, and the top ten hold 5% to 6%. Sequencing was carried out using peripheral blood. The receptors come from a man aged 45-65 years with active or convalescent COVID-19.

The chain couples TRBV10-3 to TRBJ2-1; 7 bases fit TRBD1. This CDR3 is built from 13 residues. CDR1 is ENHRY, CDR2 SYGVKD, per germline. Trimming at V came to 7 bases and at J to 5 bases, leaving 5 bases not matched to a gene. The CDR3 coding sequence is TGTGCCATCATGAAGGGGGCTAACAATGAGCAGTTCTTC. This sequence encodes CAIMKGANNEQFF.

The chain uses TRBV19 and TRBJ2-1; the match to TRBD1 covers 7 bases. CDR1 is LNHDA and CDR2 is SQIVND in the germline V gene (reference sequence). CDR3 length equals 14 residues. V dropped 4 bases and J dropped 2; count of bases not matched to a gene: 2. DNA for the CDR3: TGTGCCAGTAGTACGACAGGGACCTACAATGAGCAGTTCTTC. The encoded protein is CASSTTGTYNEQFF. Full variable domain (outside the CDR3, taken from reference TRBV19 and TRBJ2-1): DGGITQSPKYLFRKEGQNVTLSCEQNLNHDAMYWYRQDPGQGLRLIYYSQIVNDFQKGDIAEGYSVSREKKESFPLTVTSAQKNPTAFYLCASSTTGTYNEQFFGPGTRLTVL.

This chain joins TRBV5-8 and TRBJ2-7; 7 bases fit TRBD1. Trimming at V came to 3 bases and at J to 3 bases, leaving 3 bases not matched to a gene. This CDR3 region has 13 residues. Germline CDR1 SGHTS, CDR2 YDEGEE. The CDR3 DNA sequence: TGTGCCAGCAGCTACCGACAGGGCTACGAGCAGTACTTC. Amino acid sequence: CASSYRQGYEQYF.

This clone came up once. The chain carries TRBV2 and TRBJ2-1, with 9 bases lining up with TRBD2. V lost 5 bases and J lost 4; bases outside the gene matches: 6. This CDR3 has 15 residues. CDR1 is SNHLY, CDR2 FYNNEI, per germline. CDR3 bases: TGTGCCAGCAGTATTAGCGGGGGCAATTACAATGAGCAGTTCTTC. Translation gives CASSISGGNYNEQFF.

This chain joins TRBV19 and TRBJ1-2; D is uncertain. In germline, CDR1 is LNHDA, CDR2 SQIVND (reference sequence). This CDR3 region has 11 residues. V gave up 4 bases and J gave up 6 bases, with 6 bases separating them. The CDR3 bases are TGTGCCAGTAGTACGGGTCATGGCTACACCTTC. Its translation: CASSTGHGYTF. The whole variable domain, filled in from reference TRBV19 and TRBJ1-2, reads DGGITQSPKYLFRKEGQNVTLSCEQNLNHDAMYWYRQDPGQGLRLIYYSQIVNDFQKGDIAEGYSVSREKKESFPLTVTSAQKNPTAFYLCASSTGHGYTFGSGTRLTVV.

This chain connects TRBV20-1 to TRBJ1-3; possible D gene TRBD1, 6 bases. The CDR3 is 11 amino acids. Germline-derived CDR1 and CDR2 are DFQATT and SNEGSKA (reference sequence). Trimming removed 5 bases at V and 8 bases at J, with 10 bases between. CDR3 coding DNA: TGCAGTGCTTCACAGGGATACACCATATATTTT. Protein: CSASQGYTIYF.

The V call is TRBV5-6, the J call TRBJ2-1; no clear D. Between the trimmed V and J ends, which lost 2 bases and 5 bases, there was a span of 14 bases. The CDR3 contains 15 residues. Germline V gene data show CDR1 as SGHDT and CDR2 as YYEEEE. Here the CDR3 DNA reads TGTGCCAGCAGCTTAAGAGTTAGATTAAACAATGAGCAGTTCTTC. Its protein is CASSLRVRLNNEQFF.

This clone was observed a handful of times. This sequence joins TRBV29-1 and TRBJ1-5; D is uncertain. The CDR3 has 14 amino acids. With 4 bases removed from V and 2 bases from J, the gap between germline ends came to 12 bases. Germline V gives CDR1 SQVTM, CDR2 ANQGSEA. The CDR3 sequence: CSVVAPGGNQPQHF. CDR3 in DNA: TGCAGCGTTGTGGCGCCCGGGGGCAATCAGCCCCAGCATTTT.

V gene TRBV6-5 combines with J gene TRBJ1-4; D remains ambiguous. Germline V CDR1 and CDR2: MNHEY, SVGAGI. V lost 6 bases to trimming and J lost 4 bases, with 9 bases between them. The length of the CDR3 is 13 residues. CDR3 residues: CASSLYLNEKLFF. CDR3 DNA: TGTGCCAGCAGCCTATACCTTAATGAAAAACTGTTTTTT.

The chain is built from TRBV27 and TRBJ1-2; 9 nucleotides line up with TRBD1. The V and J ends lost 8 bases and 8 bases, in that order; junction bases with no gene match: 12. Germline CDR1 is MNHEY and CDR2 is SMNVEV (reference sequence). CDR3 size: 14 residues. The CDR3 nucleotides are TGTGCCAGCGGTCCCGGGACAGGGAAAGGCGGCTACACCTTC. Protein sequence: CASGPGTGKGGYTF.

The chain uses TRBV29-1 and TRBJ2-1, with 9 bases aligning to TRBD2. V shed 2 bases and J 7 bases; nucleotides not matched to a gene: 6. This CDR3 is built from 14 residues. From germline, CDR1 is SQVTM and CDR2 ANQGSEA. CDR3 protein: CSVERGGARNEQFF. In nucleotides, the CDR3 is TGCAGCGTTGAACGCGGGGGGGCCAGGAATGAGCAGTTCTTC.

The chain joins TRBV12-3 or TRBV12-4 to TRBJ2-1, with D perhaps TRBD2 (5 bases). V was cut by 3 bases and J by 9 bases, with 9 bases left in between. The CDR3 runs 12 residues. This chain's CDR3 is CASSFYGGEQFF. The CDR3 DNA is TGTGCCAGCAGTTTTTACGGAGGTGAGCAGTTCTTC.

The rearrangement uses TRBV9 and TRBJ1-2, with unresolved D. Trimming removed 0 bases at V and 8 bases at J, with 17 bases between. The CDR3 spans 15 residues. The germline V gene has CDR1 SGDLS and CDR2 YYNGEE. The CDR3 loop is CASSVVHDTGVGYTF. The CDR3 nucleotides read TGTGCCAGCAGCGTAGTTCACGACACCGGGGTCGGCTACACCTTC.

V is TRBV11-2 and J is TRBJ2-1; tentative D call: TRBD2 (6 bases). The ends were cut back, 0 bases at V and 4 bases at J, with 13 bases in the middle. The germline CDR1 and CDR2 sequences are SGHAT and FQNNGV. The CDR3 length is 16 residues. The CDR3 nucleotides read TGTGCCAGCAGCTTAGAAGGGACTCAGCTGTACAATGAGCAGTTCTTC. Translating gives CASSLEGTQLYNEQFF.

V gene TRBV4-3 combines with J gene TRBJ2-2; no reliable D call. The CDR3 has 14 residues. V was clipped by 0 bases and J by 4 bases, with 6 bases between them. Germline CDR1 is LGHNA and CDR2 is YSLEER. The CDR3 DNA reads TGCGCCAGCAGCCAAGAATTAATCACCGGGGAGCTGTTTTTT. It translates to CASSQELITGELFF.

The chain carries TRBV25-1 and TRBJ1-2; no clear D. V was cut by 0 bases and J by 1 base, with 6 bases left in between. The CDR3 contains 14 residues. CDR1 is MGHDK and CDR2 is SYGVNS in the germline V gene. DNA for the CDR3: TGTGCCAGCAGTGAATATAATCTTAACTATGGCTACACCTTC. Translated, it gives CASSEYNLNYGYTF.

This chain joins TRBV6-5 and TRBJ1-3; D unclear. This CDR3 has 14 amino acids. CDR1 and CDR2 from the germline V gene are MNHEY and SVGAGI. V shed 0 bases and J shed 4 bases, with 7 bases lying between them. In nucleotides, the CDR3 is TGTGCCAGCAGTTACTCCGCGGAAGGAAACACCATATATTTT. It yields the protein CASSYSAEGNTIYF.

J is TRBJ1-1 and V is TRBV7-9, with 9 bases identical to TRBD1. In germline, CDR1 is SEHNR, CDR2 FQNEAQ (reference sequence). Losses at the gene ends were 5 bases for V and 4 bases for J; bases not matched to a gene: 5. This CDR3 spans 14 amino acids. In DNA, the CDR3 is TGTGCCAGCAGCCCCGGGACAGGGCCCACTGAAGCTTTCTTT. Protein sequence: CASSPGTGPTEAFF.

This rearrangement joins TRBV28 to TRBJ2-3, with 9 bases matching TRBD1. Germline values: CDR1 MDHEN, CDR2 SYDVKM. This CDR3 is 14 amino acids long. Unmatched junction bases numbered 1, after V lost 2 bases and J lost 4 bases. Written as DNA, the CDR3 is TGTGCCAGCAGTTTACGACAGGGGGCAGATACGCAGTATTTT. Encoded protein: CASSLRQGADTQYF.

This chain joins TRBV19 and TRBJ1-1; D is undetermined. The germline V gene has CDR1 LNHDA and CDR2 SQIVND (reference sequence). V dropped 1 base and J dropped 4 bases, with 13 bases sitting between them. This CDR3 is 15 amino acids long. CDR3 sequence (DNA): TGTGCCAGTAGTATAGGAGGGTTGTCAGGCACTGAAGCTTTCTTT. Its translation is CASSIGGLSGTEAFF. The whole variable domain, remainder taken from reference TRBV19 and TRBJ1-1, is DGGITQSPKYLFRKEGQNVTLSCEQNLNHDAMYWYRQDPGQGLRLIYYSQIVNDFQKGDIAEGYSVSREKKESFPLTVTSAQKNPTAFYLCASSIGGLSGTEAFFGQGTRLTVV.